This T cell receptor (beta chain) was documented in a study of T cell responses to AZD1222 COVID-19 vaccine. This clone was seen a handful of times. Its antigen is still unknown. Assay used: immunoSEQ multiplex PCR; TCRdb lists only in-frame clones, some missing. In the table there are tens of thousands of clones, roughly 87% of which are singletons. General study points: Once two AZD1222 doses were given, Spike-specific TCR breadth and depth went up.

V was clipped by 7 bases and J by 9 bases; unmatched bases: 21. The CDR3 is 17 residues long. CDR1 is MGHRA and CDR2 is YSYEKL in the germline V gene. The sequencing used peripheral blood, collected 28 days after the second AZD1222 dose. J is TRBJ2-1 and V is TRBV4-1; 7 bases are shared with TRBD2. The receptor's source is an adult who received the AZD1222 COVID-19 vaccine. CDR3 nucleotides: TGCGCCAGCACCACTAGGGGAGGGATGAGCGGAGCTGGTGAGCAGTTCTTC. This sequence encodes CASTTRGGMSGAGEQFF.